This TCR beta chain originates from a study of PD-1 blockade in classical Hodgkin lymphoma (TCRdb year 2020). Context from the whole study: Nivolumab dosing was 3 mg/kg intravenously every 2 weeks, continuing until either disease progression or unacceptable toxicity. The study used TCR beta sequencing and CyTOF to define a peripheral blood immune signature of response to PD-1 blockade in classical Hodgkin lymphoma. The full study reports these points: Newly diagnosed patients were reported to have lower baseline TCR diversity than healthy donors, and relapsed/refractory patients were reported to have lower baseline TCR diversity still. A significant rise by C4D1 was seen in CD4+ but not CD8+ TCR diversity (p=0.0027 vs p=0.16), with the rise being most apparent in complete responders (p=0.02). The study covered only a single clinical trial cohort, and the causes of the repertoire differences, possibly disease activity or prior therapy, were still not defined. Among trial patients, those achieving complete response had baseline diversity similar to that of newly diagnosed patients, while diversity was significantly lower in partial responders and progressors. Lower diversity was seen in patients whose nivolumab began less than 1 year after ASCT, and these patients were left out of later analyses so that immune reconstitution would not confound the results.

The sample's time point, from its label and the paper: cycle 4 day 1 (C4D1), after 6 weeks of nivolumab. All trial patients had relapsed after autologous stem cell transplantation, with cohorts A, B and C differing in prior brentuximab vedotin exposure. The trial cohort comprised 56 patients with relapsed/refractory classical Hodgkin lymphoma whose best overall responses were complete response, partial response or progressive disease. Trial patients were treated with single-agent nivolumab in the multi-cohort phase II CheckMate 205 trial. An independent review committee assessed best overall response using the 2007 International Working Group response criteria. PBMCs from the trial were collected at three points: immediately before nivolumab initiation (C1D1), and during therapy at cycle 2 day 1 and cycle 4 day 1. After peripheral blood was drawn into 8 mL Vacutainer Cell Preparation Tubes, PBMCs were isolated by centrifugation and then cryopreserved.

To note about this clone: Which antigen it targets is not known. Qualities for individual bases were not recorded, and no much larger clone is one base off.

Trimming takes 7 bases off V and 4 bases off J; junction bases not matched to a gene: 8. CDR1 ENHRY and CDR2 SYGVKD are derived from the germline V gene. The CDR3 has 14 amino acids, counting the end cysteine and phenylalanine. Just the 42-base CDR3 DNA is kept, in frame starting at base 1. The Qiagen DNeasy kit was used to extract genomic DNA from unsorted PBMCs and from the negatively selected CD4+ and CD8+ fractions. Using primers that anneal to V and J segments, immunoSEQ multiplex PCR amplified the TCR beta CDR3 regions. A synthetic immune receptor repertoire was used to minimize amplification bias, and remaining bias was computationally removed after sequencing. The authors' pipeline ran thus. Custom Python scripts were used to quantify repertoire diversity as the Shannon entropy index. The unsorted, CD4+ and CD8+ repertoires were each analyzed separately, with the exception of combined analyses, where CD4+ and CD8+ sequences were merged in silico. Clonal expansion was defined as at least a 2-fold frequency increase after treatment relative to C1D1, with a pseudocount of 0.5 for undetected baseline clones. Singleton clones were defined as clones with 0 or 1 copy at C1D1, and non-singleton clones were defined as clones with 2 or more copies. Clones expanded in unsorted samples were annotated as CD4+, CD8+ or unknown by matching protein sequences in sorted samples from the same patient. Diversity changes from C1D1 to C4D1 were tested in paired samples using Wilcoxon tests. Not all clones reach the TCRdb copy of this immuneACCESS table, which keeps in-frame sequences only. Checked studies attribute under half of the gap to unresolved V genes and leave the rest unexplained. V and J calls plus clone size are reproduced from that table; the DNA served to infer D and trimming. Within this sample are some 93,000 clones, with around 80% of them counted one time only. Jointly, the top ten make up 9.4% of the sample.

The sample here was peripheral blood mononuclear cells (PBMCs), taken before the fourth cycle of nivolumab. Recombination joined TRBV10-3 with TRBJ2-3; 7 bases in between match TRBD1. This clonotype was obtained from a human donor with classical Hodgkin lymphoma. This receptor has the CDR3 CAIKTTGRADTQYF. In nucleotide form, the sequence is TGTGCCATCAAAACGACAGGGCGGGCAGATACGCAGTATTTT.